A selection of T cell receptor beta chains follows, all from one sample in a study of graft-versus-host responses after intestinal transplantation. These receptors have no known antigen. Using immunoSEQ multiplex PCR, the repertoire was profiled, and TCRdb retains in-frame clones only, with some absent. This table has about 85,000 clones, around 83% appearing once. Sequencing used unstimulated CD4+ T cells sorted from spleen or lymph node cells, obtained before intestinal transplant. Receptor source: a human donor who received an intestinal transplant. CDR3s include the opening cysteine and the closing phenylalanine or tryptophan. A D gene is named only where the DNA matches it firmly. The size of a clone is reported for some rows only, either as once, few or many, or as a class for expanded clones.

D gene	V gene	clone size	J gene	CDR3 DNA	CDR3 protein
TRBD1	TRBV10-3	-	TRBJ2-7	TGTGCCATCACCCCGGGACAGGGGGCGGGGGAGCAGTACTTC	CAITPGQGAGEQYF
TRBD1	TRBV5-1	-	TRBJ2-7	TGCGCCAGCAGCTTGCCTCAGACAGGGAAAAACGAGCAGTACTTC	CASSLPQTGKNEQYF
-	TRBV29-1	few	TRBJ2-1	TGCAGCGTTGACAGGGGAAATGAGCAGTTCTTC	CSVDRGNEQFF
-	TRBV30	-	TRBJ2-5	TGTGCCTGGAGTCAGGGTTTAGCAGAGACCCAGTACTTC	CAWSQGLAETQYF
-	TRBV7-9	-	TRBJ2-7	TGTGCCAGCAGCCTAATTACGGAGCAGTACTTC	CASSLITEQYF
TRBD2	TRBV5-1	-	TRBJ2-1	TGCGCCAGCAACTCCCGACTGCGGGTACTCACTAGCGGGAGTGGAGGTTACAATGAGCAGTTCTTC	CASNSRLRVLTSGSGGYNEQFF
TRBD2	TRBV5-1	-	TRBJ2-5	TGCGCCAGCAGCACCGGGCCTAGCGGGGCGGGAGAGACCCAGTACTTC	CASSTGPSGAGETQYF
TRBD1	TRBV5-1	-	TRBJ2-1	TGCGCCAGCAGCGAAGGGACAGGGGGCAATGAGCAGTTCTTC	CASSEGTGGNEQFF
-	TRBV7-8	-	TRBJ2-3	TGTGCCAGCAGCTTTAGCCCCGGGGATACGCAGTATTTT	CASSFSPGDTQYF
TRBD2	TRBV9	-	TRBJ2-3	TGTGCCAGCAGCGTCCAGGCGGGAGGGCCGGCAGATACGCAGTATTTT	CASSVQAGGPADTQYF
-	TRBV28	-	TRBJ1-2	TGTGCCAGCAGTTTATCCCCGACAGTGAGCGTAGGAGGCTACACCTTC	CASSLSPTVSVGGYTF
TRBD1	TRBV7-3	-	TRBJ1-1	TGTGCCAGCAGCCTAGGACAGGGAACTGAAGCTTTCTTT	CASSLGQGTEAFF
-	TRBV5-6	-	TRBJ2-3	TGTGCCAGCAGCTTGGTGTCGGGACATTCCACAGATACGCAGTATTTT	CASSLVSGHSTDTQYF
-	TRBV28	-	TRBJ2-1	TGTGCCAGCACCTCTAGCGTTAGCTCCTACAATGAGCAGTTCTTC	CASTSSVSSYNEQFF
-	TRBV5-1	-	TRBJ2-1	TGCGCCAGCAGCTTCGAGAGCAATGAGCAGTTCTTC	CASSFESNEQFF
-	TRBV6-5	-	TRBJ1-5	TGTGCCAGCAGTTACAGCCGCAATCAGCCCCAGCATTTT	CASSYSRNQPQHF
-	TRBV30	few	TRBJ1-6	TGTGCCTGGAGTCGGGGGGACATTTCACCCCTCCACTTT	CAWSRGDISPLHF
-	TRBV5-1	-	TRBJ2-7	TGCGCCAGCAGTAGGGACTGGGAATACGAGCAGTACTTC	CASSRDWEYEQYF
-	TRBV15	-	TRBJ2-7	TGTGCCACCAGTGAGGGTGCCTACGAGCAGTACTTC	CATSEGAYEQYF
-	TRBV7-7	once	TRBJ2-3	TGTGCTAGCAGCCCCCTAAGCACAGATACGCAGTATTTT	CASSPLSTDTQYF
-	TRBV5-1	-	TRBJ1-2	TGCGCCAGCAGACCGGAGGGGCAGATCTATGGCTACACCTTC	CASRPEGQIYGYTF
TRBD1	TRBV28	-	TRBJ1-5	TGTGCCAGCAGTGTGGGACAGGGAGGCAATCAGCCCCAGCATTTT	CASSVGQGGNQPQHF
TRBD1	TRBV27	-	TRBJ1-2	TGTGCCAGCAGTTTATACAGGGGAGGCTATGGCTACACCTTC	CASSLYRGGYGYTF
-	TRBV5-1	-	TRBJ2-1	TGCGCCAGCAGCTGGAGGGCTAGCACTAAGTATGAGCAGTTCTTC	CASSWRASTKYEQFF
-	TRBV27	-	TRBJ1-2	TGTGCCAGCAGTGCAACCCCCAGGGGTGGCTACACCTTC	CASSATPRGGYTF
-	TRBV30	-	TRBJ1-2	TGTGCCTGCCGAACGCGCACTAACTATGGCTACACCTTC	CACRTRTNYGYTF
TRBD2	TRBV10-3	-	TRBJ2-7	TGTGCCATCAGTGAAGGGCTAGCGGCTAGCTCCTACGAGCAGTACTTC	CAISEGLAASSYEQYF
-	TRBV29-1	few	TRBJ1-2	TGCAGCGTTGAAACACCAGGGTCTAACTATGGCTACACCTTC	CSVETPGSNYGYTF
-	TRBV29-1	once	TRBJ2-1	TGCAGCGCTGGGGGAGGGACAGGCTCCTACAATGAGCAGTTCTTC	CSAGGGTGSYNEQFF
-	TRBV19	few	TRBJ1-2	TGTGCCAGTAGTATCGTAGGAAGGGGCTATGGCTACACCTTC	CASSIVGRGYGYTF
-	TRBV2	-	TRBJ2-7	TGTGCCAGCAGTGAACTAGGCTACGAGCAGTACTTC	CASSELGYEQYF
TRBD1	TRBV7-8	once	TRBJ1-4	TGTGCCAGCAGCTTATCGGCGGGACAGGGGGACTTGGCTAATGAAAAACTGTTTTTT	CASSLSAGQGDLANEKLFF
-	TRBV30	-	TRBJ1-4	TGTGCCTGGGGGGGGAGTGAAAAACTGTTTTTT	CAWGGSEKLFF
-	TRBV4-1	few	TRBJ1-6	TGCGCCAGCAGCCAAGAGGCCAGGCTTCTTTATAATTCACCCCTCCACTTT	CASSQEARLLYNSPLHF
TRBD2	TRBV10-3	many	TRBJ2-7	TGTGCCATCAGAGCGGGGAGCTCCTACGAGCAGTACTTC	CAIRAGSSYEQYF
-	TRBV5-1	-	TRBJ2-6	TGCGCCAGCAGCCCAGGGGCTGGCTCTGGGGCCAACGTCCTGACTTTC	CASSPGAGSGANVLTF
TRBD1	TRBV6-1	-	TRBJ2-7	TGTGCCAGCAGGGACAGGGACTACGAGCAGTACTTC	CASRDRDYEQYF
TRBD1	TRBV11-2	-	TRBJ2-7	TGTGCCAGCAGCTTCGGGACAGTTGCCTCTTACTACGAGCAGTACTTC	CASSFGTVASYYEQYF
-	TRBV2	-	TRBJ1-3	TGTGCCAGCCGCGGGGACTCCTCTGGAAACACCATATATTTT	CASRGDSSGNTIYF
-	TRBV5-1	-	TRBJ2-6	TGCGCCAGCAGCTCCGGTTCCACTGGGGCCAACGTCCTGACTTTC	CASSSGSTGANVLTF
TRBD1	TRBV4-2	-	TRBJ1-2	TGTGCCAGCAGCCTCCCGGGACAGGGAGATGGCTACACCTTC	CASSLPGQGDGYTF
-	TRBV7-8	-	TRBJ1-2	TGTGCCAGCAGCTTAGGACGATTCGGGGGTAACTATGGCTACACCTTC	CASSLGRFGGNYGYTF
-	TRBV11-3	once	TRBJ2-7	TGTGCCAGCAGCGAAAACGCCAGGGACGAGCAGTACTTC	CASSENARDEQYF
-	TRBV6-1	-	TRBJ1-4	TGTGCCAGCAGTGAAGTCGGGGAAAAACTGTTTTTT	CASSEVGEKLFF
-	TRBV28	-	TRBJ2-2	TGTGCCAGCAGCAAACTACAGGGACGGACCGGGGAGCTGTTTTTT	CASSKLQGRTGELFF
TRBD2	TRBV5-1	-	TRBJ2-3	TGCGCCAGCAGCTTGGCGGGAGGGCCTCGCACAGATACGCAGTATTTT	CASSLAGGPRTDTQYF
TRBD1	TRBV30	-	TRBJ1-5	TGTGCCTGGAATAGGGACAGGGTTGATCAGCCCCAGCATTTT	CAWNRDRVDQPQHF
-	TRBV6-1	-	TRBJ2-3	TGTGCCAGTCGGAAGGGGTTCGATACGCAGTATTTT	CASRKGFDTQYF
-	TRBV4-2	-	TRBJ2-2	TGTGCCAGCAGCCAAGAGTTAGTGCGGGGCGCTCGAACCGGGGAGCTGTTTTTT	CASSQELVRGARTGELFF
TRBD2	TRBV6-5	-	TRBJ2-2	TGTGCCAGCAGTTTCGGTAGCGGGAGCTTCACCGGGGAGCTGTTTTTT	CASSFGSGSFTGELFF
TRBD1	TRBV18	-	TRBJ2-3	TGTGCCAGCTCACAGGACAGGGGGCAAGATACGCAGTATTTT	CASSQDRGQDTQYF
TRBD1	TRBV11-2	-	TRBJ2-7	TGTGCCAGCAGCTTAGTATGGGACAGGCCATACGAGCAGTACTTC	CASSLVWDRPYEQYF
-	TRBV7-2	once	TRBJ2-7	TGTGCCAGCAGCCAAATGGGGGGACTTCCACACGAGCAGTACTTC	CASSQMGGLPHEQYF
TRBD2	TRBV9	few	TRBJ2-6	TGTGCCAGCAGCGCCGGACTAGCTGGGGCCAACGTCCTGACTTTC	CASSAGLAGANVLTF
-	TRBV27	-	TRBJ2-3	TGTGCCAGCAGGGGGGGACTTCACACAGATACGCAGTATTTT	CASRGGLHTDTQYF
TRBD1	TRBV5-4	-	TRBJ2-5	TGTGCCAGCAGAATCCCGGGACAGGCTCAAGAGACCCAGTACTTC	CASRIPGQAQETQYF
TRBD1	TRBV29-1	few	TRBJ2-1	TGCAGCGGGACAGGGGGCTTTAGCTCCTACAATGAGCAGTTCTTC	CSGTGGFSSYNEQFF